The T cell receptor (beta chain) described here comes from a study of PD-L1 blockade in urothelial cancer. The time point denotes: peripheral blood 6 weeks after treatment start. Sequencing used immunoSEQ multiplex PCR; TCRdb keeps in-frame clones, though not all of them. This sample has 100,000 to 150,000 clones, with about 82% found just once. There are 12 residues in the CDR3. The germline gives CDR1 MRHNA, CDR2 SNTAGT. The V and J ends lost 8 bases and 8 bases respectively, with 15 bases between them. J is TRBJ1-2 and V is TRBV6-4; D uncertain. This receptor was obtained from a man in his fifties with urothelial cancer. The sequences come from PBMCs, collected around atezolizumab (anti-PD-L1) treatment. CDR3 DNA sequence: TGTGCCAGCTTTCGGGGAATGGAGGGCTACACCTTC. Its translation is CASFRGMEGYTF.